This T cell receptor beta chain derives from a study of technical replicates of blood from several donors. This CDR3 region has 15 residues. After removal of 2 bases from V and 7 bases from J, the junction contained 6 bases not matched to a gene. Germline V gene sequence: CDR1 MGHDK, CDR2 SYGVNS. Here immunoSEQ multiplex PCR was the method, and the copy in TCRdb shows in-frame clones only, minus some. Of about 93,000 clones in the sample, approximately 95% were seen once. This clone occurred many times. Sequenced: T cells isolated from PBMCs. The source of this sequence is a human donor in good health. This chain joins TRBV25-1 and TRBJ1-1, with 11 bases fitting TRBD1. CDR3 sequence reads: CASSEPGQGGLEAFF. CDR3 nucleotides: TGTGCCAGCAGTGAACCGGGACAGGGGGGCCTTGAAGCTTTCTTT.